The 14 T cell receptor beta chains presented below share a single source sample, sequenced in a study of CD8+CD57+ T cells in acquired aplastic anemia. Template material for TCR beta VDJ and CDR3 profiling consisted of genomic DNA. TCRdb itself ran the reads through MiXCR, one entry per CDR3 protein. In the table there are 200,000 to 300,000 distinct CDR3 sequences, roughly 82% of which are singletons. Patients picked for sequencing had shown CD8+CD57+ cell expansion detected by flow cytometry. The sequencing input was sorted CD4+, CD8+, or CD8+CD57+ T cells (not recorded which) from PBMCs. The source of these receptors is a human donor with aplastic anemia.

The V and J genes are TRBV7-3 and TRBJ2-7; possibly TRBD1 or TRBD2 for D (5 bases each). The germline V gene has CDR1 SGHTA and CDR2 FQGTGA. This CDR3 is 18 amino acids long. The ends were cut back, 5 bases at V and 4 bases at J, with 27 bases in the middle. The DNA of the CDR3 is TGTGCCAGCAGCGTAGGGACCGCCCGAAATCAGCCCCAGTACGAGCAGTACGTC. This codes for CASSVGTARNQPQYEQYV.

Details on this clonotype: Its ends do not fully match the called genes, so a read error is possible. This chain uses TRBV7-2 with TRBJ2-7; D not resolved. This CDR3 is 14 amino acids long. Germline V gene data show CDR1 as SGHTA and CDR2 as FQGNSA. This chain's CDR3 is CASSLVQGHYAQYF. CDR3 coding DNA: TGTGCCAGCAGCTTAGTGCAAGGTCACTACGCGCAGTACTTC. The variable domain in full, with the rest retrieved from reference TRBV7-2 and TRBJ2-7, is GAGVSQSPSNKVTEKGKDVELRCDPISGHTALYWYRQSLGQGLEFLIYFQGNSAPDKSGLPSDRFSAERTGGSVSTLTIQRTQQEDSAVYLCASSLVQGHYAQYFGPGTRLTVT.

This clonotype has only one observation. The chain employs TRBV25-1 and TRBJ1-1, with TRBD1 matching 9 bases. CDR3 length: 15 amino acids. The J segment lost 5 bases and the V segment lost 6 bases, leaving 10 bases of the junction unmatched. CDR1 and CDR2 from the germline V gene are MGHDK and SYGVNS. In DNA form, the CDR3 reads TGTGCCAGCAGCCTGGGACAGGGAGTGGTGACTGAAGCTTTCTTT. Protein sequence: CASSLGQGVVTEAFF.

The CDR3 DNA reads TGCAGCGTTAGGCTAGCGGGGGATGAGACCCAGTACTTC. Encoded protein: CSVRLAGDETQYF. The rearrangement uses TRBV29-1 and TRBJ2-5; 10 bases fit TRBD2. Trimming at V came to 5 bases and at J to 5 bases, leaving 5 bases not matched to a gene. Germline CDR1 and CDR2: SQVTM and ANQGSEA. The CDR3 extends over 13 amino acids.

The chain is built from TRBV7-3 and TRBJ2-7, with 8 bases fitting TRBD1. V lost 5 bases and J lost 7; bases outside the gene matches: 13. The CDR3 contains 15 residues. Per germline, CDR1 SGHTA and CDR2 FQGTGA. The CDR3 spells CASSPGTGPIEEQYF. CDR3 in DNA: TGTGCCAGCAGCCCCGGGACAGGCCCGATTGAGGAGCAGTACTTC.

This chain connects TRBV2 to TRBJ2-7, with D perhaps matching TRBD1 or TRBD2 (6 bases each). The CDR3 is 16 amino acids. Germline V gene sequence: CDR1 SNHLY, CDR2 FYNNEI. The CDR3 region has the DNA TGTGCCAGCGGGGACGGGGGCACCGATACGCGGTATTTTCGGCCAGTC. It codes for CASGDGGTDTRYFRPV.

DNA for the CDR3: TGTGCCAGCAGCTTAGCGGTAGCAGGCGATACGCAGTATTTT. Residues: CASSLAVAGDTQYF. The rearrangement uses TRBV11-2 and TRBJ2-3, with D unclear. V was cut by 1 base and J by 6 bases, with 11 bases left in between. The germline V gene encodes CDR1 SGHAT and CDR2 FQNNGV. This CDR3 contains 14 residues.

This clonotype appeared many times. The chain uses TRBV6-2 or TRBV6-3 and TRBJ1-1; D not resolved. This CDR3 is 17 amino acids long. Looked up from germline, CDR1 is MNHEY and CDR2 is SVGEGT. V lost 0 bases, J lost 0 bases, and 14 bases lay in between. Written as DNA, the CDR3 is TGTGCCAGCAGTTACTCTACCCGGGGAGTAATGAACACTGAAGCTTTCTTT. The encoded protein is CASSYSTRGVMNTEAFF.

This sequence joins TRBV11-1 and TRBJ2-1; D is perhaps TRBD1 (6 bases). Germline CDR1 reads SGHAT; CDR2 reads FQDESV (reference sequence). Trimming stripped 7 bases from V and 1 base from J, with 17 bases between. This CDR3 comprises 16 residues. The CDR3 here is CASILPPGVSYNEQFF. The CDR3 region has the DNA TGTGCCAGCATCCTTCCCCCAGGGGTATCCTACAATGAGCAGTTCTTC.

The V gene is TRBV7-2, the J gene TRBJ2-5, with TRBD2 as a possible D gene (6 bases). The V gene's germline CDR1 is SGHTA and CDR2 FQGNSA. The ends were cut back, 11 bases at V and 4 bases at J, with 14 bases in the middle. The CDR3 is 12 residues long. Written as DNA, the CDR3 is TGTGCCGGCCGCGGGGCTACAGAGACCCAGTACTTC. Its protein product is CAGRGATETQYF. Using reference TRBV7-2 and TRBJ2-5 for the parts outside the CDR3, the full variable domain is GAGVSQSPSNKVTEKGKDVELRCDPISGHTALYWYRQSLGQGLEFLIYFQGNSAPDKSGLPSDRFSAERTGGSVSTLTIQRTQQEDSAVYLCAGRGATETQYFGPGTRLLVL.

This rearrangement joins TRBV5-5 to TRBJ2-7, with TRBD1 matching over 7 bases. The CDR3 sequence is 18 residues long. Germline V gene sequence: CDR1 SGHKS, CDR2 YYEKEE (reference sequence). The CDR3 loop reads CASSYTGNGTALSYEQYV. DNA for the CDR3: TGCGCCAGCAGCTATACAGGAAACGGGACAGCCCTTTCCTACGAGCAGTACGTC.

This clonotype was found a few times. No conserved phenylalanine or tryptophan ends this CDR3, so it is likely a read error. The genes are TRBV7-8 and TRBJ2-3; the D gene is possibly TRBD2 (6 bases). V shed 0 bases and J shed 12 bases, with 13 bases lying between them. This CDR3 contains 13 residues. The germline CDR1 and CDR2 sequences are SGHVS and FQNEAQ. CDR3 in DNA: TGTGCCAGCAGCTTAGCGGGAGGTCCCGATCAGTATTAT. Its translation: CASSLAGGPDQYY.

Concerning this clonotype: Given the absence of the conserved phenylalanine or tryptophan at the CDR3 end, a read error is likely. It is unclear where the CDR3 begins or ends on the DNA, so no DNA is shown, and the CDR3 is as TCRdb lists it. The rearrangement links TRBV2 to TRBJ1-6. Both ends counted, the CDR3 spans 15 residues. Germline lookup yields CDR1 SNHLY and CDR2 FYNNEI. The CDR3 is CASSARRIREQFFDL.

A note on this clonotype: At one boundary the junction diverges from the germline segment, which might be a read error. The chain links TRBV11-1 to TRBJ2-1; 7 bases map to TRBD1. Germline lookup yields CDR1 SGHAT and CDR2 FQDESV (reference sequence). The CDR3 runs to 14 residues. The CDR3 nucleotides read TGTGCCAGCAGCCAAGAGGGACAGTTGGATGAGCAGCTCTTC. Amino acids: CASSQEGQLDEQLF.